This T cell receptor (beta chain) was obtained from a study of shared clonotypes between healthy human individuals. Study conclusions and caveats: A handful of donors shared roughly 5% of their naive CD4 clonotypes.

Points on this clone: Its antigen is not known.

V was shortened by 5 bases and J by 5 bases, with 24 bases between the two germline ends. This CDR3 has 17 residues. The germline CDR1 and CDR2 sequences are MDHEN and SYDVKM. Some clones are missing from TCRdb's copy, which holds only in-frame ones; the method was immunoSEQ multiplex PCR. The data show some 630,000 clones, around 96% seen once. Naive CD8 cells, CD45RO-negative and positively selected for CCR7, excluded terminally differentiated effector memory CD45RA+ cells. None of the donors, who were healthy HIV-negative adults, had recently had acute infections or vaccinations. Every one of the donors was a Caucasian adult that lived in Nashville, Tennessee.

The chain is built from TRBV28 and TRBJ2-5; possible D gene TRBD1, 5 bases. The sequence was collected from a woman in her twenties or thirties in good health. Material: naive CD8+ T cells sorted from blood. As DNA, the CDR3 is TGTGCCAGCAGTCTGCTTAGACAGAGAATAAGTAGGGAGACCCAGTACTTC. It translates to CASSLLRQRISRETQYF.